This passage covers 20 T cell receptor beta chains from one sample sequenced in a study of human T cells and chemical hapten exposure. TCRdb reanalysed the RACE reads using MiXCR and keeps one entry per CDR3 protein. The data show about 50,000 distinct CDR3 sequences, with about 10% seen just once and less than 2% held by the top ten. Stated time point: patch test 2, 6 weeks after DPC sensitization. This sample's treatment: therapeutic diphenylcyclopropenone sensitization with weekly scalp DPC. This specimen consisted of whole blood, obtained in connection with sensitization to the hapten diphenylcyclopropenone (DPC). The receptors stem from a woman aged 50 to 60 with alopecia areata. Some clones in this sample may be carry-over from other donors' samples.

The rearrangement joins TRBV6-6 to TRBJ2-1, with D possibly being TRBD2 (6 bases). This CDR3 comprises 17 residues. Germline V gives CDR1 MNHNY, CDR2 SVGAGI (reference sequence). Trimming removed 0 bases from V and 5 bases from J, with 17 bases in between. The CDR3: CASSYSRGSGTDNEQFF. For the CDR3, the DNA is TGTGCCAGCAGTTACTCCCGGGGTAGCGGAACCGACAATGAGCAGTTCTTC.

This clonotype has a handful of counts. The V and J genes are TRBV6-5 and TRBJ2-1; TRBD2 matches at 7 bases. After removal of 2 bases from V and 6 bases from J, the junction contained 10 bases not matched to a gene. The germline V gene has CDR1 MNHEY and CDR2 SVGAGI. The CDR3 spans 16 residues. CDR3 coding DNA: TGTGCCAGCAGTTACAGTCGGGAGGCGGGGCGCAATGAGCAGTTCTTC. It codes for CASSYSREAGRNEQFF.

The chain recombines TRBV20-1 with TRBJ2-4; TRBD1 aligns across 9 bases. The germline V gene has CDR1 DFQATT and CDR2 SNEGSKA (reference sequence). This CDR3 spans 20 amino acids. V lost 2 bases to trimming and J lost 1 base; unmatched junction nucleotides: 18. The CDR3 nucleotides are TGCAGTGCTAGAAAGTCGGGGACAGGGTTAACTCTTAGGGCCAAAAACATTCAGTACTTC. Translation: CSARKSGTGLTLRAKNIQYF.

The rearrangement links TRBV6-1 to TRBJ2-7; D unclear. V lost 2 bases and J lost 1, with 6 bases in between. Germline lookup yields CDR1 MNHNS and CDR2 SASEGT. The CDR3 length is 13 residues. The CDR3 spells CASSEHESYEQYF. The CDR3 coding sequence is TGTGCCAGCAGTGAACACGAGTCCTACGAGCAGTACTTC.

The chain carries TRBV5-1 and TRBJ2-7, with unresolved D. The length of the CDR3 is 15 residues. V lost 1 base and J lost 0, with 11 bases in between. Germline V gives CDR1 SGHRS, CDR2 YFSETQ. As DNA, the CDR3 is TGCGCCAGCAGCTTGATGCGCCTAAGCTCCTACGAGCAGTACTTC. Protein product: CASSLMRLSSYEQYF. Full variable domain (remainder filled in from reference TRBV5-1 and TRBJ2-7): KAGVTQTPRYLIKTRGQQVTLSCSPISGHRSVSWYQQTPGQGLQFLFEYFSETQRNKGNFPGRFSGRQFSNSRSEMNVSTLELGDSALYLCASSLMRLSSYEQYFGPGTRLTVT.

The chain couples TRBV5-6 to TRBJ2-7; 8 bases align to TRBD1. CDR1 and CDR2 (germline): SGHDT, YYEEEE. The CDR3 loop spans 16 amino acids. V shed 6 bases and J 2 bases; nucleotides not matched to a gene: 13. The CDR3 reads CASTSIGQGIAYEQYF. The CDR3 coding sequence is TGTGCCAGCACCTCAATCGGACAGGGTATCGCCTACGAGCAGTACTTC. The full variable domain, in which reference TRBV5-6 and TRBJ2-7 provide the parts outside the CDR3, is DAGVTQSPTHLIKTRGQQVTLRCSPKSGHDTVSWYQQALGQGPQFIFQYYEEEERQRGNFPDRFSGHQFPNYSSELNVNALLLGDSALYLCASTSIGQGIAYEQYFGPGTRLTVT.

This clonotype showed up many times. This chain links TRBV18 with TRBJ1-3, with D uncertain. From germline, CDR1 is KGHSH and CDR2 LQKENI. Trimming stripped 6 bases from V and 2 bases from J, with 14 bases between. The CDR3 sequence is 15 residues long. The DNA of the CDR3 is TGTGCCAGCTCCCCCTCCTCCCTCGCTGGAAACACCATATATTTT. Its translation: CASSPSSLAGNTIYF.

This chain joins TRBV5-1 and TRBJ2-5; TRBD2 matches at 11 bases. The CDR3 totals 15 residues. CDR1 SGHRS and CDR2 YFSETQ come from the germline V gene. V shed 5 bases, J shed 4 bases, and the junction held 7 bases outside the gene matches. Here the CDR3 reads CASRQSLAGAETQYF. In DNA form, the CDR3 reads TGCGCCAGCAGGCAATCACTAGCGGGAGCAGAGACCCAGTACTTC.

The table lists this clonotype with a few counts. CDR3 bases: TGCGCCAGCAGTGAGACCCAGACGGCCTACTATGGCTACACCTTC. This gives the protein CASSETQTAYYGYTF. The chain recombines TRBV10-1 with TRBJ1-2; no clear D gene. Germline CDR1 is WNHNN and CDR2 is SYGVQD (reference sequence). Trimming stripped 2 bases from V and 3 bases from J, with 13 bases between. The length of the CDR3 is 15 residues.

The V gene is TRBV9, the J gene TRBJ2-3; 7 positions match TRBD1. CDR1 is SGDLS and CDR2 is YYNGEE in the germline V gene. V dropped 0 bases and J dropped 2; count of bases not matched to a gene: 3. This CDR3 has 15 residues. The CDR3 loop is CASSVAGTATDTQYF. The DNA for the CDR3 is TGTGCCAGCAGCGTAGCTGGGACAGCCACAGATACGCAGTATTTT. The full variable domain, in which reference TRBV9 and TRBJ2-3 provide the parts outside the CDR3, is DSGVTQTPKHLITATGQRVTLRCSPRSGDLSVYWYQQSLDQGLQFLIQYYNGEERAKGNILERFSAQQFPDLHSELNLSSLELGDSALYFCASSVAGTATDTQYFGPGTRLTVL.

The rearrangement joins TRBV3-1 to TRBJ1-2, with a tentative D call TRBD1 (5 bases). V lost 4 bases and J 6 bases, leaving 18 bases between the germline ends. CDR3 length: 15 residues. Germline lookup yields CDR1 LGHDT and CDR2 YNNKEL (reference sequence). The CDR3 protein is CASSPLGTAYDGYTF. CDR3 nucleotides: TGTGCCAGCAGCCCCCTGGGGACGGCTTATGATGGCTACACCTTC.

V and J are TRBV4-1 and TRBJ2-3; 9 nucleotides align to TRBD2. Germline V lookup: CDR1 MGHRA, CDR2 YSYEKL. V gave up 4 bases and J gave up 0 bases; unmatched junction bases: 5. This CDR3 is built from 16 residues. CDR3 residues: CASSLRLADSTDTQYF. CDR3 in DNA: TGCGCCAGCAGCCTCCGACTAGCGGATAGCACAGATACGCAGTATTTT.

The table lists this clonotype with a few counts. This chain uses TRBV2 with TRBJ2-3, with unresolved D. Germline V lookup: CDR1 SNHLY, CDR2 FYNNEI. This CDR3 has 13 residues. The V end lost 3 bases, the J end lost 1 base, and 5 bases lay between the germline ends. The CDR3 DNA follows: TGTGCCAGCAGTGATAGAGGCACAGATACGCAGTATTTT. Translated, it gives CASSDRGTDTQYF.

The genes are TRBV5-1 and TRBJ2-7; no clear D gene. This CDR3 has 15 amino acids. The germline V gene encodes CDR1 SGHRS and CDR2 YFSETQ. V lost 1 base and J lost 2, with 13 bases in between. The chain's CDR3 is CASSLTIGGPYEQYF. Written as DNA, the CDR3 is TGCGCCAGCAGCTTGACTATTGGCGGCCCCTACGAGCAGTACTTC.

In this sample, this clonotype turned up a few times. This chain connects TRBV7-8 to TRBJ2-3; perhaps TRBD2 as D (5 bases). Trimming left V 2 bases short and J 5 bases short, with 8 bases between. Germline-derived CDR1 and CDR2 are SGHVS and FQNEAQ. The CDR3 spans 13 residues. For the CDR3, the DNA is TGTGCCAGCAGCTTAACGAGCGGAGATACGCAGTATTTT. It specifies CASSLTSGDTQYF.

CDR3 amino acids: CASSFDWSSYEQYF. In DNA form, the CDR3 reads TGTGCCAGCAGCTTTGACTGGTCTTCCTACGAGCAGTACTTC. The J gene is TRBJ2-7, the V gene TRBV7-2; D is unresolved. Germline CDR1 SGHTA, CDR2 FQGNSA. The CDR3 is 14 amino acids. Trimming took 3 bases from V and 1 from J, leaving 10 bases between them.

This clonotype was seen a few times. The V and J genes are TRBV13 and TRBJ1-2; D unresolved. This CDR3 contains 13 residues. V lost 5 bases and J 4 bases, leaving 11 bases between the germline ends. Germline lookup yields CDR1 PRHDT and CDR2 FYEKMQ (reference sequence). The CDR3 sequence is CASSPNGGYGYTF. As DNA, the CDR3 is TGTGCCAGCAGCCCAAACGGTGGCTATGGCTACACCTTC. The variable domain in full, with the rest retrieved from reference TRBV13 and TRBJ1-2, is AAGVIQSPRHLIKEKRETATLKCYPIPRHDTVYWYQQGPGQDPQFLISFYEKMQSDKGSIPDRFSAQQFSDYHSELNMSSLELGDSALYFCASSPNGGYGYTFGSGTRLTVV.

This clonotype was detected only a few times. DNA for the CDR3: TGTGCCAGCAGTCCACATACAGGGGCTGGAAACACCATATATTTT. This codes for CASSPHTGAGNTIYF. The chain employs TRBV27 and TRBJ1-3; 7 nucleotides align to TRBD1. Trimming at V came to 5 bases and at J to 2 bases, leaving 6 bases not matched to a gene. The CDR3 totals 15 residues. The V gene's germline CDR1 is MNHEY and CDR2 SMNVEV (reference sequence).

The count of this clonotype is one. The chain employs TRBV11-2 and TRBJ2-3, with D perhaps given as TRBD1 or TRBD2 (5 bases each). The CDR3 is made up of 15 amino acids. Germline CDR1 SGHAT, CDR2 FQNNGV. V shed 1 base and J shed 0 bases, with 8 bases lying between them. The CDR3 loop is CASSLGDVSTDTQYF. DNA of the CDR3: TGTGCCAGCAGCTTAGGGGACGTTAGCACAGATACGCAGTATTTT.

This clonotype showed up just a few times. The chain joins TRBV6-6 to TRBJ2-3; 8 nucleotides line up with TRBD2. V shed 4 bases and J 6 bases; nucleotides not matched to a gene: 9. This CDR3 region has 15 residues. CDR1 and CDR2 (germline): MNHNY, SVGAGI (reference sequence). The CDR3 loop is CASSSERGRSDTQYF. Written as DNA, the CDR3 is TGTGCCAGCAGTTCTGAGCGGGGGCGATCGGATACGCAGTATTTT.